The present T cell receptor (beta chain) was sequenced within a study of blood T cell repertoires in COVID-19. Looking at the study overall: Researchers got acute and convalescent COVID-19 samples from the United States, Italy and Spain. Sources were T cells, B-cell-depleted T cells, or PBMCs; the material itself was cDNA or gDNA.

Trimming shortened V by 2 bases and J by 4 bases, and 20 bases separated the two germline ends. CDR3 length: 17 residues. Per germline, CDR1 SGHVS and CDR2 FNYEAQ. Study processing details: Reference gene primer amplification yielded estimated nucleated cell counts. Measured with immunoSEQ multiplex PCR; TCRdb has only the in-frame clones, and not every one. That table supplies the V and J calls and clone size; D and trimming were determined from the DNA. The profile shows some 250,000 clones, more than 75% of them singletons. This chain uses TRBV7-6 with TRBJ1-1; D gene unclear. The material sequenced was peripheral blood. This clonotype was obtained from a woman between 65 and 79 years old with active or convalescent COVID-19. In nucleotides, the CDR3 is TGTGCCAGCAGCTTACAGGCAGGAGGGAGTTTAGGCACTGAAGCTTTCTTT. Amino acids: CASSLQAGGSLGTEAFF.